A selection of T cell receptor beta chains follows, all from one sample in a study of OX40 agonist ivuxolimab in advanced cancers. Produced via immunoSEQ multiplex PCR; TCRdb's table is partial and in-frame only. The table records roughly 40,000 clones, around 89% of them present only once. Sequences were derived from CD4+ or CD8+ T cells sorted from blood, sampled in a trial of the OX40 agonist ivuxolimab. The receptors derive from an adult with an advanced solid tumor such as melanoma, head and neck, liver or kidney cancer. CDR3s include the opening cysteine and the closing phenylalanine or tryptophan. Size is stated for part of the rows, as once, few or many counts, or as a class when the clone is expanded.

>TRBJ2-1|TRBV29-1|.
CSVGGRGSYNEQFF
>TRBJ2-7|TRBV11-2|once
CASSFGQGGTYEQYF
>TRBJ1-2|TRBV11-2|.
CASSLGFRDNGYTF
>TRBJ1-1|TRBV9|.
CASSVEGEVNTEAFF
>TRBJ1-2|TRBV4-1|.
CASSQDGSFYGYTF
>TRBJ1-2|TRBV9|.
CASSGKPSDTDRAAFYGYTF
>TRBJ1-2|TRBV12-5|.
CASGLVPSRPPRDRRGGYTF
>TRBJ2-1|TRBV12-2|.
CASRLKGQYRDEQFF
>TRBJ2-7|TRBV7-9|.
CASSLGVRDEQYF
>TRBJ2-7|TRBV4-1|.
CASSQVDSPNYEQYF
>TRBJ1-1|TRBV7-6|.
CASSLTTVNTEAFF
>TRBJ1-2|TRBV2|.
CATYHSSGYTF
>TRBJ2-1|TRBV19|.
CASSGLGAAEQFF
>TRBJ1-4|TRBV6-5|.
CASSYTSTSEKLFF
>TRBJ2-5|TRBV15|.
CATSRGTGGPETQYF
>TRBJ2-7|TRBV9|.
CASSGGPNYEQYF
>TRBJ2-2|TRBV9|.
CASSVGGLGELFF
>TRBJ2-7|TRBV27|.
CASSLTTTAEQYF
>TRBJ2-1|TRBV2|.
CASSELPGVGYNEQFF
>TRBJ2-7|TRBV7-9|.
CASSPRLAGGSHEQYF
>TRBJ2-5|TRBV6-4|.
CASSDSASGGQETQYF
>TRBJ1-2|TRBV5-4|once
CASSLGQGAYGYTF
>TRBJ1-2|TRBV11-2|.
CASSPDRGYGYTF
>TRBJ2-6|TRBV19|.
CASSTPILTGHGANVLTF
>TRBJ2-2|TRBV30|.
CAWSQLNTGELFF
>TRBJ1-2|TRBV27|.
CASSHQGSNGYTF
>TRBJ1-2|TRBV13|.
CASSLGRATGPYGYTF
>TRBJ1-4|TRBV6-5|medium-sized
CASSLMGEEKLFF
>TRBJ2-2|TRBV5-3|.
CARSKATGSNPSCPRNTGELFF